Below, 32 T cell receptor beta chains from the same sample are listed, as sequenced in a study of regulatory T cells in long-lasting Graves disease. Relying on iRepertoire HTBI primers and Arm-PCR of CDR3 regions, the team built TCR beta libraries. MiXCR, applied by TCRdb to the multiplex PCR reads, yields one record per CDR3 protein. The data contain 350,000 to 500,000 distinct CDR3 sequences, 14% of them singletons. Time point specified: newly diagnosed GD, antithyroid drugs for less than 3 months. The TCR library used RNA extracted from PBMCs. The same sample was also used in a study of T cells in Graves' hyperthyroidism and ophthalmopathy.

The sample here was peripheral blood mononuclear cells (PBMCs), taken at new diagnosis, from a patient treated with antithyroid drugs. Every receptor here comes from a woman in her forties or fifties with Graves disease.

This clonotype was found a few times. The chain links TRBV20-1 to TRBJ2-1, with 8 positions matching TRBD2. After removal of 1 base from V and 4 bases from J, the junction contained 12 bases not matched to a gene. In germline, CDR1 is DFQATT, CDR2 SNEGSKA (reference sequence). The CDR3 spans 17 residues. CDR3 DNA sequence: TGCAGTGCTAGAGGTGCTCGAAGGAGCGGGAGATACAATGAGCAGTTCTTC. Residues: CSARGARRSGRYNEQFF.

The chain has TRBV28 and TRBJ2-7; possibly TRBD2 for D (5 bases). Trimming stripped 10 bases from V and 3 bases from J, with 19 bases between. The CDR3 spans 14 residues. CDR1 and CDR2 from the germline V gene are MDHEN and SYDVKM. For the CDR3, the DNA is TGTGCCACCAAACTGGGAGACTACCTCTACGAGCAGTACTTC. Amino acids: CATKLGDYLYEQYF.

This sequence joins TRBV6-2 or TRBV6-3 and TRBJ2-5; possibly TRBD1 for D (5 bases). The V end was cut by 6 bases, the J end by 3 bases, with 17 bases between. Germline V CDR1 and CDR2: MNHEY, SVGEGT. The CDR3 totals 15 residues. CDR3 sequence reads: CASRTGAWPEETQYF. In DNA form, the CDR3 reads TGTGCCAGCAGAACAGGAGCCTGGCCCGAAGAGACCCAGTACTTC.

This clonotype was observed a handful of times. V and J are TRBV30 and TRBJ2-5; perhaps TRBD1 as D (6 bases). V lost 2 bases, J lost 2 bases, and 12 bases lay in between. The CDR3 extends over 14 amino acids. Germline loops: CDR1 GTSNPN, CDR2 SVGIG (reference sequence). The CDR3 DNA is TGTGCCTGGAGTCCATGGACAGCACAAGAGACCCAGTACTTC. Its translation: CAWSPWTAQETQYF.

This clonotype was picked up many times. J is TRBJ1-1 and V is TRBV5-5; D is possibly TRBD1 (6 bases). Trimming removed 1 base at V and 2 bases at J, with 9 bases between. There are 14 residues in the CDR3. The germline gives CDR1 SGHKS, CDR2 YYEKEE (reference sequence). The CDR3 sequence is CASSLRQVNTEAFF. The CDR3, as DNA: TGTGCCAGCAGCTTGCGACAGGTTAACACTGAAGCTTTCTTT.

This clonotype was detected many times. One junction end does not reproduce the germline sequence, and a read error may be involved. For the CDR3, the DNA is TGTGCCAGCAGCTTGGGACAGAGGAACACTGAAGCTTTCTTT. It translates to CASSLGQRNTEAFF. This chain joins TRBV5-1 and TRBJ1-1; TRBD1 matches at 7 bases. This CDR3 is built from 14 residues. CDR1 SGHRS and CDR2 YFSETQ come from the germline V gene.

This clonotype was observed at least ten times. The CDR3 DNA follows: TGTGCCCTCACTGGGAGGGAGTGGTCCTACGAGCAGTACTTC. This encodes CALTGREWSYEQYF. This sequence joins TRBV27 and TRBJ2-7, with TRBD2 identical over 7 bases. The germline V gene has CDR1 MNHEY and CDR2 SMNVEV (reference sequence). The V and J ends lost 11 bases and 1 base, in that order; junction bases with no gene match: 11. The CDR3 covers 14 residues.

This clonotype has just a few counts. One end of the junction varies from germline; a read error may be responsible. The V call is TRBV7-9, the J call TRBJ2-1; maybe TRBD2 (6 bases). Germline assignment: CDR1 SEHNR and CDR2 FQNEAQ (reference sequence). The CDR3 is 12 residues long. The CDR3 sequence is CASSSGENEQLF. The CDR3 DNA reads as TGTGCCAGCAGCTCGGGGGAGAATGAGCAGCTCTTC.

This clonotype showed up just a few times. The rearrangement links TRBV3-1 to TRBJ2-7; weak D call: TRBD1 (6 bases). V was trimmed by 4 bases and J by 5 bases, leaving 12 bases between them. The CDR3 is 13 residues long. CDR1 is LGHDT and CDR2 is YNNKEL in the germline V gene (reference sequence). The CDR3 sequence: CASSPSGQHEQYF. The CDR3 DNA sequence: TGTGCCAGCAGCCCATCGGGACAACACGAGCAGTACTTC.

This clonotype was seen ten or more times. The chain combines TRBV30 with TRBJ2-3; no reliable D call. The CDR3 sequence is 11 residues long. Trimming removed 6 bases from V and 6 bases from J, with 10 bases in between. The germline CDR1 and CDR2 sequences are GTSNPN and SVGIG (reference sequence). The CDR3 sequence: CACHRADTQYF. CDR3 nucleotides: TGTGCCTGCCACCGGGCGGATACGCAGTATTTT.

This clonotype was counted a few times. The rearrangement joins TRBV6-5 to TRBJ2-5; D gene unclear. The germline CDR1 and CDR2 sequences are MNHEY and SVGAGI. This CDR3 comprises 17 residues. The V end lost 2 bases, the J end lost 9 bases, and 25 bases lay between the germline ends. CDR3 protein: CASSYGTSGPPGSAQYF. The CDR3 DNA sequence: TGTGCCAGCAGTTACGGAACCTCCGGGCCCCCCGGAAGTGCCCAGTACTTC.

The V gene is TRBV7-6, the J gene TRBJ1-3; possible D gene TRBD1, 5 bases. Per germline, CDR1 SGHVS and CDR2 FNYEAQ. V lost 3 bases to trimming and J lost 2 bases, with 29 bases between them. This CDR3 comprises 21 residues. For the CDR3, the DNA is TGTGCCAGCAGCTTGTCGTTCGGGAACAGCCGACCTTGGGGCCCTGGAAACACCATATATTTT. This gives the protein CASSLSFGNSRPWGPGNTIYF.

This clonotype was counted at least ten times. The CDR3 spells CSARRQSQVHEQYF. CDR3 nucleotide sequence: TGCAGTGCTAGACGGCAGTCACAGGTCCACGAGCAGTACTTC. This chain joins TRBV20-1 and TRBJ2-7; D perhaps matches TRBD1 (5 bases). CDR1 and CDR2 (germline): DFQATT, SNEGSKA (reference sequence). There are 14 residues in the CDR3. Deletions cut 2 bases from V and 5 bases from J, with 16 bases between.

The CDR3 region is CASSGTRGQYGYTF. For the CDR3, the DNA is TGTGCCAGCAGCGGAACCAGGGGGCAATATGGCTACACCTTC. The genes are TRBV5-8 and TRBJ1-2; 8 bases map to TRBD1. V lost 4 bases, J lost 5 bases, and 7 bases stayed unmatched. The CDR3 runs 14 residues. Per the germline V gene, CDR1 is SGHTS and CDR2 is YDEGEE.

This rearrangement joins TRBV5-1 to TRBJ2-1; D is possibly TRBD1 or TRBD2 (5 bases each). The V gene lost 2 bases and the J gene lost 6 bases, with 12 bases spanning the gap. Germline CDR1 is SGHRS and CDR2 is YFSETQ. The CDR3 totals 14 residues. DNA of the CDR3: TGCGCCAGCAGCTTTGGGGGAGACGGCAATGAGCAGTTCTTC. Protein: CASSFGGDGNEQFF.

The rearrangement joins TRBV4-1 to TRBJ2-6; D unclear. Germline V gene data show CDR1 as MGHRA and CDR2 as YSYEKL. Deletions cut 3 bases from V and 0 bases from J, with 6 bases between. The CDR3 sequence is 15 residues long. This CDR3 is CASSQRISGANVLTF. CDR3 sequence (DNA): TGCGCCAGCAGCCAGCGGATCTCTGGGGCCAACGTCCTGACTTTC.

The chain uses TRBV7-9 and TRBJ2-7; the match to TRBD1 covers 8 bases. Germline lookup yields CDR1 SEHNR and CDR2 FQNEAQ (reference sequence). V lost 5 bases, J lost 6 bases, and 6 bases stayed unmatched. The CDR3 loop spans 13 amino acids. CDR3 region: CASSDRTGFEQYF. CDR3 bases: TGTGCCAGCAGCGACCGGACAGGGTTCGAGCAGTACTTC.

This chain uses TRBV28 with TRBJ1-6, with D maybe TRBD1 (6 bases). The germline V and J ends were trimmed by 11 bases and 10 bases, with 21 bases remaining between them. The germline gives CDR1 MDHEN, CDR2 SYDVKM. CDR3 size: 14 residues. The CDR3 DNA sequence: TGTGCCGCCGAGACGAGGGGGGTTTCGTCACCCCTCCACTTT. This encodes CAAETRGVSSPLHF.

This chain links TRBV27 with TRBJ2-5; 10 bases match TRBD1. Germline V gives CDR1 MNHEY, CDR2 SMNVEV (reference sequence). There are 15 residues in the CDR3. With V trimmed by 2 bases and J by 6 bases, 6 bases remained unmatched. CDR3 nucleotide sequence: TGTGCCAGCAGTTTAGACAGGGGGCGCGGGAAGACCCAGTACTTC. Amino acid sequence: CASSLDRGRGKTQYF.

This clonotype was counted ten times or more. The CDR3 reads CASRGQRYTEAFF. CDR3 nucleotides: TGTGCCAGCAGAGGACAGCGTTACACTGAAGCTTTCTTT. The J gene is TRBJ1-1, the V gene TRBV2, with D possibly being TRBD1 (6 bases). V was pared by 6 bases and J by 3 bases, with 11 bases between. CDR3 size: 13 residues. Germline CDR1 SNHLY, CDR2 FYNNEI.

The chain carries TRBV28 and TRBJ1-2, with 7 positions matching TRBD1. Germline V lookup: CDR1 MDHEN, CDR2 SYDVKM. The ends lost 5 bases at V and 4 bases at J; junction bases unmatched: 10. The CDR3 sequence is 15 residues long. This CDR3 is CASSPRTGDIYGYTF. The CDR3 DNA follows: TGTGCCAGCAGTCCCCGCACAGGGGATATCTATGGCTACACCTTC.

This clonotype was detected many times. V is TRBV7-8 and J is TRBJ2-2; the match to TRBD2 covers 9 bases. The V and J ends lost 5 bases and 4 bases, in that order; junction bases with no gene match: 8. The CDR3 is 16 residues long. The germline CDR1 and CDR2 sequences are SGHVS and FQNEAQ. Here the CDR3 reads CASSPPGREGTGELFF. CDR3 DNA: TGTGCCAGCAGCCCCCCGGGGCGGGAGGGCACCGGGGAGCTGTTTTTT.

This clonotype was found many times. CDR3 amino acids: CASSSGVGGADTQYF. The DNA for the CDR3 is TGTGCCAGCAGTTCCGGCGTGGGGGGTGCAGATACGCAGTATTTT. The chain has TRBV7-3 and TRBJ2-3, with D perhaps TRBD2 (6 bases). V was trimmed by 6 bases and J by 4 bases, leaving 17 bases between them. Germline values: CDR1 SGHTA, CDR2 FQGTGA. The CDR3 contains 15 residues.

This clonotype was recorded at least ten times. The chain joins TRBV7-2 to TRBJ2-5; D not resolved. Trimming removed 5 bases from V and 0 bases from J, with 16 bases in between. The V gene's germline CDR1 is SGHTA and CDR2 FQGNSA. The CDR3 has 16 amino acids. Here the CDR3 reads CASSARSGFHQETQYF. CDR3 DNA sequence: TGTGCCAGCAGCGCCCGCAGTGGCTTTCACCAAGAGACCCAGTACTTC.

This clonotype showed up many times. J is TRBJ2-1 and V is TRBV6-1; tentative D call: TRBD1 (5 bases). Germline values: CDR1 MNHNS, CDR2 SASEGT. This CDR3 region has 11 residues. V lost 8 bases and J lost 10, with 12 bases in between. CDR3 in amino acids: CASEIAGEQFF. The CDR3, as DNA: TGTGCCAGCGAAATAGCAGGGGAGCAGTTCTTC.

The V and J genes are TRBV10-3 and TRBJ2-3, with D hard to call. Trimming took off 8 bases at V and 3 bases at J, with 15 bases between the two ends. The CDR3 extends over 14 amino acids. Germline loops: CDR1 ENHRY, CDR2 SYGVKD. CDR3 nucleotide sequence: TGTGCCATCCTCGTCGTCGAAGGTACAGATACGCAGTATTTT. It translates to CAILVVEGTDTQYF.

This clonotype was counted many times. CDR3: CASSSPTAGVRTDTQYF. For the CDR3, the DNA is TGTGCCAGCAGTTCCCCCACAGCGGGAGTACGCACAGATACGCAGTATTTT. J is TRBJ2-3 and V is TRBV12-3 or TRBV12-4; TRBD2 agrees at 8 bases. The CDR3 length is 17 residues. V shed 4 bases and J 1 base; nucleotides not matched to a gene: 10.

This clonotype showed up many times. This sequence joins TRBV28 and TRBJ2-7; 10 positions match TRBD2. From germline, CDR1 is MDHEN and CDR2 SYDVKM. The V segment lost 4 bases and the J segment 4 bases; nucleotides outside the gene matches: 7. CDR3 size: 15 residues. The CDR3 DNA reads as TGTGCCAGCAGTTCTCTAGCGGGAGAACGTTACGAGCAGTACTTC. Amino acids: CASSSLAGERYEQYF.

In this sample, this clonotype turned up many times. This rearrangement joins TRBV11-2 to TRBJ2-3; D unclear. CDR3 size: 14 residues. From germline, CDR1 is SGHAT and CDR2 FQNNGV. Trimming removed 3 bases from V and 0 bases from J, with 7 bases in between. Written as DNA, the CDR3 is TGTGCCAGCAGCTTCTTCCTCAGCACAGATACGCAGTATTTT. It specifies CASSFFLSTDTQYF.

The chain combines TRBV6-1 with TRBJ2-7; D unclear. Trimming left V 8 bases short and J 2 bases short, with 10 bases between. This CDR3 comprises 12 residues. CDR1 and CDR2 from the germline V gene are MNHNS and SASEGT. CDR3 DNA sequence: TGTGCCAGCGGTCGAAAAGCCTACGAGCAGTACTTC. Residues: CASGRKAYEQYF.

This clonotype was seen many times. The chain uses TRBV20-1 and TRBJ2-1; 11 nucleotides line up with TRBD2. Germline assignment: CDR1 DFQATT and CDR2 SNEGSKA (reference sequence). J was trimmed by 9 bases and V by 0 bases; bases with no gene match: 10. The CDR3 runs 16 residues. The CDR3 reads CSARDPSSGRPGEQFF. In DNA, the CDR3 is TGCAGTGCTAGAGATCCATCTAGCGGGAGGCCGGGTGAGCAGTTCTTC.

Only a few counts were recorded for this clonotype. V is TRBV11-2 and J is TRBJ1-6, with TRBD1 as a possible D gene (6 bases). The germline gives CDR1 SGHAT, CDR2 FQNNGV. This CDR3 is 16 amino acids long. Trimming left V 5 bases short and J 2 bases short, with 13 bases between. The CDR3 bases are TGTGCCAGCAGCCCACAGGGAATTACCTATAATTCACCCCTCCACTTT. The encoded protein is CASSPQGITYNSPLHF. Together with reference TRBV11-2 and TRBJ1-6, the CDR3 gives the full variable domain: EAGVAQSPRYKIIEKRQSVAFWCNPISGHATLYWYQQILGQGPKLLIQFQNNGVVDDSQLPKDRFSAERLKGVDSTLKIQPAKLEDSAVYLCASSPQGITYNSPLHFGNGTRLTVT.